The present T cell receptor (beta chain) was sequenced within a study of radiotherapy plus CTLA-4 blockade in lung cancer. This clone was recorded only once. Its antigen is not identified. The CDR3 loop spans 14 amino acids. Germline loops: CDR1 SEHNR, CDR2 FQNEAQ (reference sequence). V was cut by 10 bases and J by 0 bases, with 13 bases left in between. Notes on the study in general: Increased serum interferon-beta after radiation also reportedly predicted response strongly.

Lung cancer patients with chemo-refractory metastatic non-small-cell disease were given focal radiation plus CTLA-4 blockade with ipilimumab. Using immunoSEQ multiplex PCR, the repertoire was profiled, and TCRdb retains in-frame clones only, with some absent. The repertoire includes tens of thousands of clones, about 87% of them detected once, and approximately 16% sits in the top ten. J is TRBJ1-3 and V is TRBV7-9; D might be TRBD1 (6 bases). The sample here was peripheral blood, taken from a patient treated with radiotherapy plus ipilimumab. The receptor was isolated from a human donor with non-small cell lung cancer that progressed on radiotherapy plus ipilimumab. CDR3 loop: CATAGGGSGNTIYF. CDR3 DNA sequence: TGTGCCACCGCGGGAGGGGGCTCTGGAAACACCATATATTTT.